The present entry profiles one T cell receptor beta chain with its context. What it binds is not known. The repertoire was sequenced with immunoSEQ multiplex PCR; TCRdb's copy has only in-frame clones and lacks some. The table lists 75,000 to 100,000 clones, under 85% of them singletons, with about a sixth in the top ten. These data come from a study of graft-versus-host responses after intestinal transplantation. Findings and limits, study-wide: The authors found GvH clones in recipient marrow, some appearing first in ileum or blood. Patients who carried graft-donor T cell macrochimerism also had high graft-versus-host to host-versus-graft clonal ratios in their allografts.

The CDR3 is 15 amino acids. CDR1 and CDR2 (germline): SEHNR, FQNEAQ (reference sequence). V was clipped by 1 base and J by 2 bases; unmatched bases: 5. This specimen was unstimulated CD8+ T cells sorted from spleen or lymph node cells, taken before intestinal transplant. The rearrangement joins TRBV7-9 to TRBJ2-7; the match to TRBD2 covers 7 bases. The TCR sequence derives from a human donor who received an intestinal transplant. CDR3 sequence (DNA): TGTGCCAGCAGCTTAGGGGGGGGAGCCCCCTACGAGCAGTACTTC. This translates into CASSLGGGAPYEQYF. The variable domain in full, with the rest retrieved from reference TRBV7-9 and TRBJ2-7, is DTGVSQNPRHKITKRGQNVTFRCDPISEHNRLYWYRQTLGQGPEFLTYFQNEAQLEKSRLLSDRFSAERPKGSFSTLEIQRTEQGDSAMYLCASSLGGGAPYEQYFGPGTRLTVT.